Below are 14 T cell receptor beta chains sequenced from a single sample in a study of molecular identifiers for immune sequencing clone quantification. TCRdb reanalysed the PCR reads using MiXCR and keeps one entry per CDR3 protein. The sample has 400,000 to 600,000 distinct CDR3 sequences; under 30% are singletons. The sample consisted of naive CD8+ T cells from blood, with Jurkat cell RNA spiked in. This sample's subset: FACS-sorted CD8+CD4-CCR7+CD45RA+ naive T cells. These receptors were taken from a human donor in good health. Some libraries in this study had Jurkat cell RNA spiked in.

This clonotype was observed a few times. This sequence joins TRBV7-9 and TRBJ2-5; D is unclear. Deletions cut 4 bases from V and 5 bases from J, with 20 bases between. This CDR3 is built from 16 residues. Germline assignment: CDR1 SEHNR and CDR2 FQNEAQ (reference sequence). CDR3 bases: TGTGCCAGCAGCTCCCCATTGAGGACGGACGGGGAGACCCAGTACTTC. It encodes CASSSPLRTDGETQYF.

This clonotype was detected only a few times. The chain employs TRBV5-1 and TRBJ2-7; D gene ambiguous. Trimming stripped 4 bases from V and 9 bases from J, with 14 bases between. The CDR3 is made up of 12 amino acids. Germline CDR1 reads SGHRS; CDR2 reads YFSETQ. CDR3 DNA: TGCGCCAGCAGCCCGGAAGGGTTCCGGCAGTACTTC. The encoded protein is CASSPEGFRQYF. The variable domain in full, with the rest retrieved from reference TRBV5-1 and TRBJ2-7, is KAGVTQTPRYLIKTRGQQVTLSCSPISGHRSVSWYQQTPGQGLQFLFEYFSETQRNKGNFPGRFSGRQFSNSRSEMNVSTLELGDSALYLCASSPEGFRQYFGPGTRLTVT.

This clonotype has just a few counts. The J gene is TRBJ1-2, the V gene TRBV27; possible D gene TRBD1, 5 bases. This CDR3 spans 15 amino acids. Germline lookup yields CDR1 MNHEY and CDR2 SMNVEV (reference sequence). Trimming removed 2 bases at V and 4 bases at J, with 14 bases between. CDR3: CASSLRQTSIYGYTF. The CDR3 DNA follows: TGTGCCAGCAGTTTAAGACAGACGAGCATCTATGGCTACACCTTC.

This clonotype came up many times. The CDR3 loop is CASSIATRGSNQPQHF. CDR3 DNA: TGTGCCAGTAGTATAGCAACCAGAGGAAGCAATCAGCCCCAGCATTTT. This chain uses TRBV19 with TRBJ1-5; D not resolved. The length of the CDR3 is 16 residues. The V gene lost 1 base and the J gene lost 1 base, with 11 bases spanning the gap. Per germline, CDR1 LNHDA and CDR2 SQIVND (reference sequence).

A note on this clonotype: Sequence at one end of the junction differs from germline and may be a read error. The rearrangement joins TRBV9 to TRBJ1-1; D possibly corresponds to TRBD1 (6 bases). The germline V gene has CDR1 SGDLS and CDR2 YYNGEE. CDR3 length equals 13 residues. The CDR3 DNA reads as TGTGCCAGTAGCTTAGGGGGGAACACTGAAGCTCTCTTT. Encoded protein: CASSLGGNTEALF.

This clonotype was seen many times. The chain employs TRBV3-1 and TRBJ1-5; unclear D gene. The V gene lost 0 bases and the J gene lost 1 base, with 7 bases spanning the gap. Germline CDR1 and CDR2: LGHDT and YNNKEL (reference sequence). The CDR3 covers 15 residues. The CDR3 DNA follows: TGTGCCAGCAGCCAAGAACCGGGGAGCAATCAGCCCCAGCATTTT. Amino acid sequence: CASSQEPGSNQPQHF.

The CDR3 DNA reads TGTGCCAGTACCAGGGAAGGGAGCAATCAGCCCCAGCATTTT. Its protein product is CASTREGSNQPQHF. The rearrangement links TRBV19 to TRBJ1-5; a weak D match, TRBD1 (5 bases). The CDR3 sequence is 14 residues long. Deletions cut 7 bases from V and 1 base from J, with 11 bases between. The germline V gene has CDR1 LNHDA and CDR2 SQIVND (reference sequence).

The chain combines TRBV11-2 with TRBJ2-5; no reliable D call. Germline V CDR1 and CDR2: SGHAT, FQNNGV. Trimming pared 5 bases from V and 5 bases from J, leaving 9 bases between. The CDR3 has 12 residues. The CDR3 protein is CASSHPAETQYF. CDR3 sequence (DNA): TGTGCCAGCAGCCACCCCGCGGAGACCCAGTACTTC.

The chain carries TRBV10-3 and TRBJ1-5; no definite D call. Germline CDR1 is ENHRY and CDR2 is SYGVKD. This CDR3 has 14 residues. V dropped 7 bases and J dropped 0 bases, with 10 bases sitting between them. The CDR3 DNA follows: TGTGCCATCACCCCCGGATTTAGCAATCAGCCCCAGCATTTT. Its translation is CAITPGFSNQPQHF.

Concerning this clonotype: A much larger clone sits a single nucleotide away, making a read error possible. The chain employs TRBV6-2 or TRBV6-3 and TRBJ2-2; 12 positions agree with TRBD1. Germline-derived CDR1 and CDR2 are MNHEY and SVGEGT. CDR3 length: 18 residues. J was trimmed by 6 bases and V by 4 bases; bases with no gene match: 12. CDR3 residues: CASSFSGTGGKEPGELFF. The CDR3 DNA follows: TGTGCCAGCAGTTTCTCCGGGACAGGGGGCAAAGAGCCCGGGGAGCTGTTTTTT.

Details on this clonotype: This may arise from a read error, as a much more abundant clone is one base away. Here the CDR3 omits its conserved ending phenylalanine or tryptophan, so a read error is the likely source. V is TRBV5-6 and J is TRBJ2-7; no clear D gene. Germline CDR1 SGHDT, CDR2 YYEEEE. V lost 4 bases and J 0 bases, leaving 11 bases between the germline ends. The CDR3 sequence is 14 residues long. The CDR3 sequence: CASSLTVSSYEQYL. The CDR3 DNA follows: TGTGCCAGCAGCCTAACTGTGAGCTCCTACGAGCAGTACCTC.

V usage is TRBV28 and J usage is TRBJ2-3; D perhaps matches TRBD2 (5 bases). Germline CDR1 reads MDHEN; CDR2 reads SYDVKM. The CDR3 is made up of 17 amino acids. Trimming pared 2 bases from V and 0 bases from J, leaving 15 bases between. The CDR3 region is CASSLVTPSYSTDTQYF. CDR3 sequence (DNA): TGTGCCAGCAGTTTAGTCACCCCTAGCTACAGCACAGATACGCAGTATTTT.

This chain connects TRBV30 to TRBJ2-7; D not certain. Trimming removed 0 bases from V and 1 base from J, with 13 bases in between. This CDR3 contains 15 residues. Germline V lookup: CDR1 GTSNPN, CDR2 SVGIG (reference sequence). This CDR3 reads CAWSVGGDLSYEQYF. CDR3 DNA: TGTGCCTGGAGTGTAGGTGGTGACCTATCCTACGAGCAGTACTTC. The complete variable domain, with remaining parts taken from reference TRBV30 and TRBJ2-7, reads SQTIHQWPATLVQPVGSPLSLECTVEGTSNPNLYWYRQAAGRGLQLLFYSVGIGQISSEVPQNLSASRPQDRQFILSSKKLLLSDSGFYLCAWSVGGDLSYEQYFGPGTRLTVT.

The rearrangement uses TRBV12-3 or TRBV12-4 and TRBJ2-2; D unclear. V lost 3 bases and J lost 6, with 8 bases in between. The CDR3 consists of 13 residues. CDR3 bases: TGTGCCAGCAGTTTTGGGGAAGCCGGGGAGCTGTTTTTT. It encodes CASSFGEAGELFF.